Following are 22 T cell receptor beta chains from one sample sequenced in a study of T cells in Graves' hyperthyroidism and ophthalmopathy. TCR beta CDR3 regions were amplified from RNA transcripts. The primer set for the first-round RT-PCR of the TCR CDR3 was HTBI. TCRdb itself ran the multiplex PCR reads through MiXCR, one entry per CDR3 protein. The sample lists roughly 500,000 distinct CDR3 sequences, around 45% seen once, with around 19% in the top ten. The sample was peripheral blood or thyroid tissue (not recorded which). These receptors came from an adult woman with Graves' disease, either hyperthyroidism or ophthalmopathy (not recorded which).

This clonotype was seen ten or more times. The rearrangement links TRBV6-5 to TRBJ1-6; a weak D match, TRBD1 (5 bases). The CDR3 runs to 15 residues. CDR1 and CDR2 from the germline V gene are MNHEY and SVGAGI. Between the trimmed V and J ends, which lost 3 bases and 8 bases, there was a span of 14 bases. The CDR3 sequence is CASSYLRQGDSPLHF. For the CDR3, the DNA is TGTGCCAGCAGTTATCTCCGGCAGGGCGATTCACCCCTCCACTTT.

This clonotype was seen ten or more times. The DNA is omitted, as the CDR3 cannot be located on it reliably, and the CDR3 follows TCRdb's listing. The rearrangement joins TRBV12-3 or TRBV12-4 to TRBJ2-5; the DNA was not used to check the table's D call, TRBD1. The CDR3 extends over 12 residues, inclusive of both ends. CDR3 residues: CASSFRGRTQYF.

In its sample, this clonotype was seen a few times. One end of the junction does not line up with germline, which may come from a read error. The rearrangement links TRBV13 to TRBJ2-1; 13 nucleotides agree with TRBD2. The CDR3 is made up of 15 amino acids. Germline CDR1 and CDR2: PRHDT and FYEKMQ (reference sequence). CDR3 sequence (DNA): TGTGGCAGCAGCCCCGAGGGACTAGCGGGACGGGAGCAGTTCTTC. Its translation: CGSSPEGLAGREQFF.

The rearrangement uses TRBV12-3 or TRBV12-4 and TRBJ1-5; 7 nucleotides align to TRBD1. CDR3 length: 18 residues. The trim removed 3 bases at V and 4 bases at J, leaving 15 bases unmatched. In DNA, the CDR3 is TGTGCCAGCAGTTTTAGGGGCGTAGGGACAGAAGAAAATCAGCCCCAGCATTTT. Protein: CASSFRGVGTEENQPQHF.

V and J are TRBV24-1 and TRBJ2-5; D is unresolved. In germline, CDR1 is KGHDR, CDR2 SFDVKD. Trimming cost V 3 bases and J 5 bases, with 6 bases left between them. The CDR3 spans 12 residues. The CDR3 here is CATSDPRETQYF. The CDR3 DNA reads TGTGCCACCAGTGATCCTCGTGAGACCCAGTACTTC.

CDR3: CSASWTVSNQPQHF. Written as DNA, the CDR3 is TGCAGTGCTAGTTGGACAGTAAGCAATCAGCCCCAGCATTTT. The chain is built from TRBV20-1 and TRBJ1-5, with TRBD1 as a possible D gene (6 bases). The germline CDR1 and CDR2 sequences are DFQATT and SNEGSKA (reference sequence). V dropped 3 bases and J dropped 1 base, with 10 bases sitting between them. The CDR3 is 14 residues long.

The CDR3 region has the DNA TGTGCCACCAGTATGCCAGAAGATAATTCACCCCTCCACTTT. Its protein product is CATSMPEDNSPLHF. V usage is TRBV24-1 and J usage is TRBJ1-6; D uncertain. V lost 6 bases to trimming and J lost 5 bases, with 10 bases between them. Per the germline V gene, CDR1 is KGHDR and CDR2 is SFDVKD. The CDR3 extends over 14 amino acids.

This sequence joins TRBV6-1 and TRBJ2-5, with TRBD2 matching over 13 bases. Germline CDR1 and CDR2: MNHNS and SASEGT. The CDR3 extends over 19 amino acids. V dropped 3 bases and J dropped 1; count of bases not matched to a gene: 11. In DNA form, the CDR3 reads TGTGCCAGCAGTGAGGGGGACAGGGGGACTAGCGGGGTCCAAGAGACCCAGTACTTC. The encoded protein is CASSEGDRGTSGVQETQYF.

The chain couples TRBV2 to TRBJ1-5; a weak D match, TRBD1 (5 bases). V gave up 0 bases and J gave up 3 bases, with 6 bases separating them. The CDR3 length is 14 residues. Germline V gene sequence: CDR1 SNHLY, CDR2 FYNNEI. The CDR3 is CASSEAGHNQPQHF. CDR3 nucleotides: TGTGCCAGCAGTGAAGCGGGGCACAATCAGCCCCAGCATTTT.

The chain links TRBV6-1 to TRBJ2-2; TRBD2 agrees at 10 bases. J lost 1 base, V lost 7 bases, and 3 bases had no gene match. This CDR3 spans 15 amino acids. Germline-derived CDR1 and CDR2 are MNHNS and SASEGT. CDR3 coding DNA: TGTGCCAGCACGGGACTAGCGAAGAACACCGGGGAGCTGTTTTTT. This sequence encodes CASTGLAKNTGELFF.

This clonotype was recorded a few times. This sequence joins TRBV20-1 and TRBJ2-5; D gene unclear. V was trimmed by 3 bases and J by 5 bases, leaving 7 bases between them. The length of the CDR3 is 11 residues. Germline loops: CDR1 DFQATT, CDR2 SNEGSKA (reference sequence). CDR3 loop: CSASHKETQYF. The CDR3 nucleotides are TGCAGTGCTAGTCACAAGGAGACCCAGTACTTC.

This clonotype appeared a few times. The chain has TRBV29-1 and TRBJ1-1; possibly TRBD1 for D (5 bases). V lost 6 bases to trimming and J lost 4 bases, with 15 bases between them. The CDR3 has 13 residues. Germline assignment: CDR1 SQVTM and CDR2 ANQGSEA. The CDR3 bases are TGCAGCGTAACAGGACGGGTGGGCACTGAAGCTTTCTTT. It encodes CSVTGRVGTEAFF.

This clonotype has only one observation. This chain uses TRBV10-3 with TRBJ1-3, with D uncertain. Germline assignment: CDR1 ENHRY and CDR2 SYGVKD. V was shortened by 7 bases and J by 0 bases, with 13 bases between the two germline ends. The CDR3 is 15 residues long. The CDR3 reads CAIKSDFNSGNTIYF. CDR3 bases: TGTGCCATCAAATCGGACTTCAACTCTGGAAACACCATATATTTT.

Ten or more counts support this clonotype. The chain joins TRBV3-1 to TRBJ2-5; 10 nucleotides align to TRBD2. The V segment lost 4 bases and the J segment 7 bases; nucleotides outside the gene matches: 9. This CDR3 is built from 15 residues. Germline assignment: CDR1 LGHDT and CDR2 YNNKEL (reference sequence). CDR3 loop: CASSRGSTSGWTQYF. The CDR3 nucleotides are TGTGCCAGCAGCCGCGGATCGACTAGCGGGTGGACCCAGTACTTC.

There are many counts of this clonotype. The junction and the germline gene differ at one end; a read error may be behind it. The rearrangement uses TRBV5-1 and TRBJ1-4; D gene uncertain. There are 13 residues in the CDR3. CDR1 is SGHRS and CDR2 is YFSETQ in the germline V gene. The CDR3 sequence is CASSLGPGEKLFF. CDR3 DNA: TGTGCCAGCAGCTTAGGTCCGGGAGAAAAACTGTTTTTT.

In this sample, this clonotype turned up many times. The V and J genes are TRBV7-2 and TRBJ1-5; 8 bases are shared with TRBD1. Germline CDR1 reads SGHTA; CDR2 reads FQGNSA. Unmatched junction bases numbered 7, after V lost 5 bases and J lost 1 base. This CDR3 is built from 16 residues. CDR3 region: CASSISGQGSNQPQHF. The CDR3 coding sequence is TGTGCCAGCAGCATATCCGGACAGGGCAGCAATCAGCCCCAGCATTTT.

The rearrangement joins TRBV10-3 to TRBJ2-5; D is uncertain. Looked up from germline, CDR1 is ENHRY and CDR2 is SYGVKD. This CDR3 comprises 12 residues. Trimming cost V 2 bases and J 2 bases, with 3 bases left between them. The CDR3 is CAISEGQETQYF. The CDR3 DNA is TGTGCCATCAGTGAGGGGCAAGAGACCCAGTACTTC.

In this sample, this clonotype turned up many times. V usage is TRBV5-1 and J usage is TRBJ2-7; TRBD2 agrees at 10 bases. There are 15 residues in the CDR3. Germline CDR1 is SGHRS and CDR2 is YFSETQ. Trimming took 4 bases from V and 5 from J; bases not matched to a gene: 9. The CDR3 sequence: CASSQRTSGPHEQYF. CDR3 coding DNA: TGCGCCAGCAGCCAAAGGACTAGCGGTCCCCACGAGCAGTACTTC.

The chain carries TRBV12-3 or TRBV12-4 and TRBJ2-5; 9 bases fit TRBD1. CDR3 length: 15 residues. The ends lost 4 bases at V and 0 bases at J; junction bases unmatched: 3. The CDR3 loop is CASSWGTGYQETQYF. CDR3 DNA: TGTGCCAGCAGTTGGGGGACAGGGTACCAAGAGACCCAGTACTTC.

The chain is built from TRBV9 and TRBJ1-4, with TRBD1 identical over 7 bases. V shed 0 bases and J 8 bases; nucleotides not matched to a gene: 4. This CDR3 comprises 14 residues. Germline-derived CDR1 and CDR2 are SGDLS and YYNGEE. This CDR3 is CASSVGGGREKLFF. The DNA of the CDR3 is TGTGCCAGCAGCGTAGGAGGGGGCCGAGAAAAACTGTTTTTT.

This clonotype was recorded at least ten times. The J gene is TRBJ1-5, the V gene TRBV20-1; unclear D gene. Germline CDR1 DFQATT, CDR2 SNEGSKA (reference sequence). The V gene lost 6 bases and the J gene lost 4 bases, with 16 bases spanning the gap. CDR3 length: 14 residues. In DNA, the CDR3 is TGCAGTGCCATCTCGGCGGGTTTTAATCAGCCCCAGCATTTT. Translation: CSAISAGFNQPQHF.

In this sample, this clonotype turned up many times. The CDR3: CSVVGQGLETQYF. The CDR3 DNA reads TGCAGCGTTGTGGGTCAGGGGCTAGAGACCCAGTACTTC. This rearrangement joins TRBV29-1 to TRBJ2-5; TRBD1 is a possible D gene (6 bases). The CDR3 contains 13 residues. Germline lookup yields CDR1 SQVTM and CDR2 ANQGSEA. V lost 4 bases and J lost 4, with 13 bases in between.